The sequence of this T cell receptor beta chain was determined in a study of shared clonotypes between healthy human individuals. Trimming pared 2 bases from V and 6 bases from J, leaving 11 bases between. There are 14 residues in the CDR3. Germline V CDR1 and CDR2: GTSNPN, SVGIG (reference sequence). Study results and caveats: Clonotype sharing among donors likely depends on sequencing depth. Non-shared clonotypes showed lower generation probabilities than clonotypes common to all four donors.

Donors had no recently reported acute infections or vaccinations and were HIV-negative. Measured with immunoSEQ multiplex PCR; TCRdb has only the in-frame clones, and not every one. Of hundreds of thousands of clones in the sample, almost 97% are singletons; the top ten hold approximately 0.06%. On this clone: Its cognate antigen is unknown.

Source material: naive CD4+ T cells sorted from blood. The sample's subset: CD45RA+ positively selected. The receptor comes from a woman aged 25 to 39 in good health. The chain employs TRBV30 and TRBJ1-6; D gene ambiguous. The CDR3 loop reads CAWSPTRGNSPLHF. The CDR3 coding sequence is TGTGCCTGGAGTCCGACACGGGGTAATTCACCCCTCCACTTT.